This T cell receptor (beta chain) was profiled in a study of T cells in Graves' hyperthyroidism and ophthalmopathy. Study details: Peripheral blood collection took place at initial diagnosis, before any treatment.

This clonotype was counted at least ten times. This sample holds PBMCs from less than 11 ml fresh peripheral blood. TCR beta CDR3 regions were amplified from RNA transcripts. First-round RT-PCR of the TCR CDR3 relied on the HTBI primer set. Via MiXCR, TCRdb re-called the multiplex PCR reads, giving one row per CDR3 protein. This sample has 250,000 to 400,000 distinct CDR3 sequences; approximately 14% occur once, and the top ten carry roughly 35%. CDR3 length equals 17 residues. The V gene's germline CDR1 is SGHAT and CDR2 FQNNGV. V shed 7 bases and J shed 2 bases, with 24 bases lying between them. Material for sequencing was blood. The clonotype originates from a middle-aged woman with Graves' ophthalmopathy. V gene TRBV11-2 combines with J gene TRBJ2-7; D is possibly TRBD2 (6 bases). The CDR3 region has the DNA TGTGCCAGCACCCTGATGCCAGGGAGGAGTGGTCCCTACGAGCAGTACTTC. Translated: CASTLMPGRSGPYEQYF.